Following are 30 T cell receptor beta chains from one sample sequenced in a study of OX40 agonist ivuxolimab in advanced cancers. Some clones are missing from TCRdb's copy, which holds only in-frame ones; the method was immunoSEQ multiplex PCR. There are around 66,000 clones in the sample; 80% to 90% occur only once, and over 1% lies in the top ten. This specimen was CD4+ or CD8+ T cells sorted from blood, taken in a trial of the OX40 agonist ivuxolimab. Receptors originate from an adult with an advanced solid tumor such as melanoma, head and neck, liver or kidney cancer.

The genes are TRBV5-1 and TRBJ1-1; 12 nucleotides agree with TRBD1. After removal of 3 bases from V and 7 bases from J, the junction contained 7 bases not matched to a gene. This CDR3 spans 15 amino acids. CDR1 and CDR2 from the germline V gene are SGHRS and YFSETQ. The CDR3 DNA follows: TGCGCCAGCAGCTGGGCCGGGACAGGGGGCAGTGAAGCTTTCTTT. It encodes CASSWAGTGGSEAFF.

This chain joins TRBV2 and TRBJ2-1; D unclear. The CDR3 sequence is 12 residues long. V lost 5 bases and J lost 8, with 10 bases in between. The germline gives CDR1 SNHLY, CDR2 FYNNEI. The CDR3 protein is CASSSRGDEQFF. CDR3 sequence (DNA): TGTGCCAGCAGTTCCCGAGGTGATGAGCAGTTCTTC.

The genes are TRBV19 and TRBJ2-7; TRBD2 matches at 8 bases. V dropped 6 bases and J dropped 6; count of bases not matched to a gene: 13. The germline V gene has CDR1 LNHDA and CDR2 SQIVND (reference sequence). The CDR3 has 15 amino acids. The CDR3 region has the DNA TGTGCCAGTAGGGGTATAGCTAGCGGGCCCGTCGAGCAGTACTTC. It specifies CASRGIASGPVEQYF.

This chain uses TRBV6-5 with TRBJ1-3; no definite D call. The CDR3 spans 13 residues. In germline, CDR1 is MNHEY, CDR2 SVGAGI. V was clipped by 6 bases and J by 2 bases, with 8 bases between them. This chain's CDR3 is CASSFSTGNTIYF. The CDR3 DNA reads TGTGCCAGCAGCTTCAGTACTGGAAACACCATATATTTT.

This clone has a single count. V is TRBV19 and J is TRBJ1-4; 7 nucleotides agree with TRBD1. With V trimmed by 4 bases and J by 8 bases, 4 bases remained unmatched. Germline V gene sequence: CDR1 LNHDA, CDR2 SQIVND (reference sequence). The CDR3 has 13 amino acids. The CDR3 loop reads CASSTRQGEKLFF. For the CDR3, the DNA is TGTGCCAGTAGTACCCGACAGGGAGAAAAACTGTTTTTT.

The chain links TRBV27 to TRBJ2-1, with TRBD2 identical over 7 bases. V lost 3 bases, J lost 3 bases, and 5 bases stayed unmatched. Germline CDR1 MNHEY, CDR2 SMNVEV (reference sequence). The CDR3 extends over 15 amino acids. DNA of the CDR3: TGTGCCAGCAGTTTTCTAGCGGATATCTACAATGAGCAGTTCTTC. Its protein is CASSFLADIYNEQFF.

The CDR3 sequence: CASSLDRTVNTGELFF. The CDR3 bases are TGCGCCAGCAGCTTGGACCGTACTGTGAACACCGGGGAGCTGTTTTTT. The chain links TRBV5-1 to TRBJ2-2, with D unresolved. The CDR3 length is 16 residues. Per germline, CDR1 SGHRS and CDR2 YFSETQ. V was shortened by 0 bases and J by 1 base, with 10 bases between the two germline ends. The whole variable domain, remainder taken from reference TRBV5-1 and TRBJ2-2, is KAGVTQTPRYLIKTRGQQVTLSCSPISGHRSVSWYQQTPGQGLQFLFEYFSETQRNKGNFPGRFSGRQFSNSRSEMNVSTLELGDSALYLCASSLDRTVNTGELFFGEGSRLTVL.

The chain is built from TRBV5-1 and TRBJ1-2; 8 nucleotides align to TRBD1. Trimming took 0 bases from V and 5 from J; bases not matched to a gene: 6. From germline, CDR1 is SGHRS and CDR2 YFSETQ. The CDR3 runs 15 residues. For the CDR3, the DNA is TGCGCCAGCAGCTTGGTGGGCAGGGGGCAGTATGGCTACACCTTC. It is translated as CASSLVGRGQYGYTF.

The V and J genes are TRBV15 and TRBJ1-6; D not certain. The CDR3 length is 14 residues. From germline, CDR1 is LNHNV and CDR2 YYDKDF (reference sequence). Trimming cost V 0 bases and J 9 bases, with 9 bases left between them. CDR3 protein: CATSRDRDGSPLHF. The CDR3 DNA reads TGTGCCACCAGCAGAGATAGAGACGGTTCACCCCTCCACTTT.

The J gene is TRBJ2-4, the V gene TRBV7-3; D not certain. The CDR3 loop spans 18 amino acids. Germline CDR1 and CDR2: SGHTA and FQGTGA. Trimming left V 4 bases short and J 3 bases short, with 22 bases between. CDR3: CASSSTQWKMVGKNIQYF. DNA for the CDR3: TGTGCCAGCAGCTCAACGCAGTGGAAGATGGTTGGCAAAAACATTCAGTACTTC.

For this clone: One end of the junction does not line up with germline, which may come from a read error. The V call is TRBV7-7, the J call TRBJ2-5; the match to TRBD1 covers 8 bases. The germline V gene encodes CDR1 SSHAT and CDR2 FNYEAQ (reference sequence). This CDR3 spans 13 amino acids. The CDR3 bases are TGTGCTAGCAGCCGACAGGGGACAGAGACCCAGTACTTC. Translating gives CASSRQGTETQYF.

CDR3 in amino acids: CAWRDRANSPLHF. DNA for the CDR3: TGTGCCTGGAGGGACAGGGCAAACTCACCCCTCCACTTT. The genes are TRBV30 and TRBJ1-6, with 8 bases that match TRBD1. This CDR3 is 13 amino acids long. V shed 3 bases, J shed 10 bases, and the junction held 5 bases outside the gene matches. CDR1 is GTSNPN, CDR2 SVGIG, per germline (reference sequence). The whole variable domain, remainder taken from reference TRBV30 and TRBJ1-6, is SQTIHQWPATLVQPVGSPLSLECTVEGTSNPNLYWYRQAAGRGLQLLFYSVGIGQISSEVPQNLSASRPQDRQFILSSKKLLLSDSGFYLCAWRDRANSPLHFGNGTRLTVT.

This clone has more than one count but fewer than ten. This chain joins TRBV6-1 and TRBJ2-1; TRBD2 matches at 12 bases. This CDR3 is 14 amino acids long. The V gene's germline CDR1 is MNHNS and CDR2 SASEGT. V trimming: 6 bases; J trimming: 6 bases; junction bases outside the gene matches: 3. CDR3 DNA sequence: TGTGCCAGCAGGACTAGCGGGAGCGGCAATGAGCAGTTCTTC. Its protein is CASRTSGSGNEQFF.

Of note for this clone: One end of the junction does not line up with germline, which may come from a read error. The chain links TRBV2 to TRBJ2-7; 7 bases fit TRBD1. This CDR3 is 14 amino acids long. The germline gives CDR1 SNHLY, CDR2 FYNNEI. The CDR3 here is CASSPDRASPYLNF. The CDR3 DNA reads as TGTGCCAGCAGCCCTGACAGGGCCTCGCCGTACTTGAACTTC. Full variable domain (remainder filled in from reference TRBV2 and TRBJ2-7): EPEVTQTPSHQVTQMGQEVILRCVPISNHLYFYWYRQILGQKVEFLVSFYNNEISEKSEIFDDQFSVERPDGSNFTLKIRSTKLEDSAMYFCASSPDRASPYLNFGPGTRLTVT.

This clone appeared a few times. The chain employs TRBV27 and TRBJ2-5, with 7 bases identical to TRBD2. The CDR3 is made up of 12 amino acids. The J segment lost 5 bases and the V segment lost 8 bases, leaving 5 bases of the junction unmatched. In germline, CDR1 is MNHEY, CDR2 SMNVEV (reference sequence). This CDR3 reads CASRGSGETQYF. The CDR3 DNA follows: TGTGCCAGCCGCGGGAGTGGGGAGACCCAGTACTTC.

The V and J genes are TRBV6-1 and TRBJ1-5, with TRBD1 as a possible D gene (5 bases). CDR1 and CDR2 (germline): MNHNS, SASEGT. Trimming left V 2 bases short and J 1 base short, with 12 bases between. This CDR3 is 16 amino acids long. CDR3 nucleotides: TGTGCCAGCAGTGAACGGCAGGGATGGAGCAATCAGCCCCAGCATTTT. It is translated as CASSERQGWSNQPQHF.

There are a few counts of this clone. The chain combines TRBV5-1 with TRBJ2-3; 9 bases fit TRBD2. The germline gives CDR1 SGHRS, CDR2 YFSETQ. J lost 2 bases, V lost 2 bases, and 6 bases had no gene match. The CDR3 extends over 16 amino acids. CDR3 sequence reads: CASSFYLAGPTDTQYF. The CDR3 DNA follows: TGCGCCAGCAGCTTTTACCTAGCGGGACCCACAGATACGCAGTATTTT.

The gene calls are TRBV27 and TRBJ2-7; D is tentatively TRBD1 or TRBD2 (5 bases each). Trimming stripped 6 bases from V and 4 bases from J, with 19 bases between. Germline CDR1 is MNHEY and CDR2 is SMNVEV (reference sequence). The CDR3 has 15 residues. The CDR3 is CASRPPGAMGYEQYF. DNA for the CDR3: TGTGCCAGCAGACCCCCCGGGGCAATGGGGTACGAGCAGTACTTC.

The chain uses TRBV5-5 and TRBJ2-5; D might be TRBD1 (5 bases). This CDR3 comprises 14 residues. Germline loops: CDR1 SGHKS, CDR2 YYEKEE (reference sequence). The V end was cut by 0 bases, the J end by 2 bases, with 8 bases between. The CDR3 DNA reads TGTGCCAGCAGCTTGGGGGGCGTACAAGAGACCCAGTACTTC. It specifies CASSLGGVQETQYF.

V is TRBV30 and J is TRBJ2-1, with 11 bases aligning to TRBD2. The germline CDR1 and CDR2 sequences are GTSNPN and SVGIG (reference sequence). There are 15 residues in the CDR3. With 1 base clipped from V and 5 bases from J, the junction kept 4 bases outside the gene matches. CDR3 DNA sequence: TGTGCCTGGAGTGCTGTAGCGGGAGGGAACAATGAGCAGTTCTTC. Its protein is CAWSAVAGGNNEQFF.

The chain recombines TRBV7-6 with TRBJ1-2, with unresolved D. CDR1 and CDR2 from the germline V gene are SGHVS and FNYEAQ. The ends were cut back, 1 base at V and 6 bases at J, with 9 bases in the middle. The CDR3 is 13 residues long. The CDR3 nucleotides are TGTGCCAGCAGCTTAGGAGGATTCGATGGCTACACCTTC. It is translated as CASSLGGFDGYTF.

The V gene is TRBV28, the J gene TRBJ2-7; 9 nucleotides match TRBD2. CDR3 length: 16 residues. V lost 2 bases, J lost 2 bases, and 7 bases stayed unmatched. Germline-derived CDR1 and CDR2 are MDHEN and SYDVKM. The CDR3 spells CASSLIGGRAPYEQYF. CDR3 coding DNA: TGTGCCAGCAGTTTAATCGGCGGGAGGGCCCCCTACGAGCAGTACTTC. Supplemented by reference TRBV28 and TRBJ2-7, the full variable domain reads DVKVTQSSRYLVKRTGEKVFLECVQDMDHENMFWYRQDPGLGLRLIYFSYDVKMKEKGDIPEGYSVSREKKERFSLILESASTNQTSMYLCASSLIGGRAPYEQYFGPGTRLTVT.

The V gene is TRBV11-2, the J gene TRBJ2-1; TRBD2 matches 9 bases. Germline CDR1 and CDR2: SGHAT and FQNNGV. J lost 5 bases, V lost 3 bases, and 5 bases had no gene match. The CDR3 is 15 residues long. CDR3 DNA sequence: TGTGCCAGCAGCTTTCTTGCGGGAGGGAACAATGAGCAGTTCTTC. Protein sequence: CASSFLAGGNNEQFF.

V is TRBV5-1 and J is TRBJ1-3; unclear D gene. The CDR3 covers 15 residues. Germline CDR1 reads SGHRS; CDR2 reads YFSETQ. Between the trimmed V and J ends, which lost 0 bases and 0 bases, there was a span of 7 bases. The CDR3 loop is CASSLGTASGNTIYF. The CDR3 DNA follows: TGCGCCAGCAGCTTGGGTACGGCCTCTGGAAACACCATATATTTT.

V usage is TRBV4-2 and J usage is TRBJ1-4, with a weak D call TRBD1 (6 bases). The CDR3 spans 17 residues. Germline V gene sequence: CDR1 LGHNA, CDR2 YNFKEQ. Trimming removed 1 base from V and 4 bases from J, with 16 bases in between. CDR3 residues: CASSQAAPGGGNEKLFF. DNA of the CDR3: TGTGCCAGCAGCCAAGCGGCCCCCGGGGGCGGTAATGAAAAACTGTTTTTT.

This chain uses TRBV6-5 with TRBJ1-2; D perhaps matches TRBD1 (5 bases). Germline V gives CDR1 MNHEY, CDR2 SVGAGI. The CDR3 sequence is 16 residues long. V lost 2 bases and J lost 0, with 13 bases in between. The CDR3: CASSYGFGTANYGYTF. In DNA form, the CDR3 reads TGTGCCAGCAGTTACGGTTTCGGGACGGCTAACTATGGCTACACCTTC.

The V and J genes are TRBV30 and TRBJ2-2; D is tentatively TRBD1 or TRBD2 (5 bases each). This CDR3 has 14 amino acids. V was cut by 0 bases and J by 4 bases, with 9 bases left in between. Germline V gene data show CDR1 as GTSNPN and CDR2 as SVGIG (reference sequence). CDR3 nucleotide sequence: TGTGCCTGGAGTGTTGGGGGAGCCACCGGGGAGCTGTTTTTT. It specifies CAWSVGGATGELFF.

The CDR3 DNA sequence: TGTGCCAGCAACAGACGGGACAGGGGTGAAAAACTGTTTTTT. This sequence encodes CASNRRDRGEKLFF. The V gene is TRBV5-8, the J gene TRBJ1-4; 10 positions match TRBD1. V gave up 6 bases and J gave up 7 bases; unmatched junction bases: 6. This CDR3 is 14 amino acids long. Germline CDR1 and CDR2: SGHTS and YDEGEE.

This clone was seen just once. CDR3 loop: CASSLDRNRNEQFF. The DNA of the CDR3 is TGCGCCAGCAGCTTGGACAGAAACCGCAATGAGCAGTTCTTC. The chain joins TRBV5-1 to TRBJ2-1, with unresolved D. Trimming removed 0 bases at V and 6 bases at J, with 10 bases between. The CDR3 is 14 amino acids. Germline V gene lookup returns CDR1 SGHRS and CDR2 YFSETQ.

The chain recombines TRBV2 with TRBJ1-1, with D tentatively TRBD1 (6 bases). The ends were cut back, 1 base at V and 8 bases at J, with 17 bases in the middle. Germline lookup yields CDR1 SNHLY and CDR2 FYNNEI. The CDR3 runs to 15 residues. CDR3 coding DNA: TGTGCCAGCAGTGAAGAAGGGGGGGGGCGGTCCGAAGCTTTCTTT. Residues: CASSEEGGGRSEAFF.